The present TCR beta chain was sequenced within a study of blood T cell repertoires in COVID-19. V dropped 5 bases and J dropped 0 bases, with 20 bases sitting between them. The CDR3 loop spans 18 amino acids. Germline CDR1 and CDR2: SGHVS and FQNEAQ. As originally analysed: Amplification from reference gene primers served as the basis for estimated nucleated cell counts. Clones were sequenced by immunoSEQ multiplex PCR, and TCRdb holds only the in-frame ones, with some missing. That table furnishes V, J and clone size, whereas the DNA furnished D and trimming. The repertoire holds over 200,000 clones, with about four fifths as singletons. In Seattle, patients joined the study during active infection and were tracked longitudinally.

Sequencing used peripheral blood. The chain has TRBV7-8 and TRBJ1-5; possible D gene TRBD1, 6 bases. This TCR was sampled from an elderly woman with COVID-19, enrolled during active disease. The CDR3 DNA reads TGTGCCAGCAGCCGGGGGCGGGGGGCGCGGAGTAGCAATCAGCCCCAGCATTTT. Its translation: CASSRGRGARSSNQPQHF.